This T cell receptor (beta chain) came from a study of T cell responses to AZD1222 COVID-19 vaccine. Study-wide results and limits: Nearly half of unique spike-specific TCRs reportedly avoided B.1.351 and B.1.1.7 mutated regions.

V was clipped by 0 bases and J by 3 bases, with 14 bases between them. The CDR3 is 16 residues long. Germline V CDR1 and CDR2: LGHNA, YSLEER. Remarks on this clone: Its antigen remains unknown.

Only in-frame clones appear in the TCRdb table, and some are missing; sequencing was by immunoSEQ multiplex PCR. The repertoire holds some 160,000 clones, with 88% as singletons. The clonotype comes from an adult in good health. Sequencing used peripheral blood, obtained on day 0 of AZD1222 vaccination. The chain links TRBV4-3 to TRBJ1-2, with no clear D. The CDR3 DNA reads TGCGCCAGCAGCCAAGATCGGTCAGGCCCCTACTATGGCTACACCTTC. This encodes CASSQDRSGPYYGYTF.